Listed below are T cell receptor beta chains from one sample, sequenced in a study of regulatory and conventional T cells in RAG deficiency. Profiled with immunoSEQ multiplex PCR; TCRdb holds only in-frame clones, not every one. Of about 20,000 clones detected, about 87% appear once; the ten largest clones hold approximately 1.4%. The sample was also linked to a second study, of regulatory T cells.

Sequences were obtained from Tregs sorted from blood. These receptors were collected from a human donor in good health. The CDR3 runs from the conserved cysteine through the conserved F or W. The D gene is left open where the match is weak. Clone size is given for some rows only: seen once, a few or many times, or a class if the clone is expanded.

D gene	CDR3 length	V gene	J gene	clone size	CDR3 DNA	CDR3 protein
TRBD2	14	TRBV4-1	TRBJ2-5	NA	TGCGCCAGCAGCAAACTAGCGGTTCAAGAGACCCAGTACTTC	CASSKLAVQETQYF
TRBD1	17	TRBV18	TRBJ2-5	NA	TGTGCCAGCTCACCTTCATTGACAGGGAGAGGTGTAGAGACCCAGTACTTC	CASSPSLTGRGVETQYF
TRBD1	16	TRBV11-3	TRBJ2-3	NA	TGTGCCAGCAGCTTAGGGTCGGGACAGGTCACAGATACGCAGTATTTT	CASSLGSGQVTDTQYF
TRBD1	16	TRBV10-3	TRBJ1-6	NA	TGTGCCGCGCTGCGTCCCCTCAGGGGGCTGCACTCACCCCTCCACTTT	CAALRPLRGLHSPLHF
NA	15	TRBV19	TRBJ1-2	once	TGTGCCAGTAGTAGGTACCCAGATCCGAACTATGGCTACACCTTC	CASSRYPDPNYGYTF
NA	14	TRBV7-9	TRBJ1-1	NA	TGTGCCAGCACCAAAGAGGGGGGCCGGACTGAAGCTTTCTTT	CASTKEGGRTEAFF
NA	13	TRBV6-1	TRBJ1-1	NA	TGTGCCAGCAGGGGCCCGCCGAACACTGAAGCTTTCTTT	CASRGPPNTEAFF
TRBD1	17	TRBV6-1	TRBJ1-5	NA	TGTGCCAGCAGTGAAGCGGCGGGGACAGCTAGCAATCAGCCCCAGCATTTT	CASSEAAGTASNQPQHF
TRBD1	14	TRBV6-1	TRBJ1-2	NA	TGTGCCAGCAGTTATGTGGGACAGAAGTATGGCTACACCTTC	CASSYVGQKYGYTF
NA	14	TRBV5-1	TRBJ1-2	once	TGCGCCAGCAGCTTGGCAGGGTCCCACTATGGCTACACCTTC	CASSLAGSHYGYTF
TRBD2	14	TRBV15	TRBJ2-5	NA	TGTGCCACCAGCAGGACTAGCGGGGGGTGGACCCAGTACTTC	CATSRTSGGWTQYF
NA	17	TRBV7-9	TRBJ2-5	NA	TGTGCCAGCAGCTCCTTGGGACGGGGGGCGCGAGGAGAGACCCAGTACTTC	CASSSLGRGARGETQYF
TRBD1	12	TRBV5-5	TRBJ1-1	NA	TGTGCCAGCAGTTTCCAGGGGGTTGAAGCTTTCTTT	CASSFQGVEAFF
NA	17	TRBV29-1	TRBJ1-2	NA	TGCAGCGTAAAAAGGGGCTTGGGGACAACTGTTAACTATGGCTACACCTTC	CSVKRGLGTTVNYGYTF